What follows are 16 T cell receptor beta chains derived from one specimen sequenced in a study of Tregs in tolerant kidney transplant recipients. The repertoire was sequenced with immunoSEQ multiplex PCR; TCRdb's copy has only in-frame clones and lacks some. The sample carries about 78,000 clones, more than 85% recorded once. Sequenced material: Tregs from blood, taken before the transplant. These receptors were taken from a human donor who received a combined kidney and bone marrow transplant.

CDR3 sequence reads: CASSATLRTDTQYF. The CDR3, as DNA: TGCGCCAGCAGTGCTACCTTACGCACAGATACGCAGTATTTT. V gene TRBV10-2 combines with J gene TRBJ2-3, with D hard to call. The V and J ends lost 4 bases and 1 base respectively, with 9 bases between them. Germline V gene lookup returns CDR1 WSHSY and CDR2 SAAADI. This CDR3 region has 14 residues.

The table lists this clone with a count of one. V gene TRBV7-2 combines with J gene TRBJ1-6; D gene uncertain. The CDR3 is 13 amino acids. V was cut by 5 bases and J by 9 bases, with 11 bases left in between. CDR1 is SGHTA and CDR2 is FQGNSA in the germline V gene. CDR3 residues: CASSAGLVSPLHF. The CDR3 region has the DNA TGTGCCAGCAGCGCGGGGTTGGTTTCACCCCTCCACTTT.

The V call is TRBV15, the J call TRBJ2-5; possible D gene TRBD2, 5 bases. Trimming cost V 3 bases and J 2 bases, with 10 bases left between them. The CDR3 runs 14 residues. Germline CDR1 LNHNV, CDR2 YYDKDF (reference sequence). The CDR3 DNA reads as TGTGCCACCAGCAGTGCCGGGAAACAAGAGACCCAGTACTTC. Translating gives CATSSAGKQETQYF.

The rearrangement uses TRBV7-2 and TRBJ2-5; the D is unclear. V was shortened by 5 bases and J by 2 bases, with 9 bases between the two germline ends. Per germline, CDR1 SGHTA and CDR2 FQGNSA. This CDR3 contains 13 residues. The CDR3 here is CASSPGGQETQYF. CDR3 DNA sequence: TGTGCCAGCAGCCCAGGCGGTCAAGAGACCCAGTACTTC.

This sequence joins TRBV30 and TRBJ2-2; 11 positions match TRBD2. This CDR3 is built from 16 residues. Germline V lookup: CDR1 GTSNPN, CDR2 SVGIG (reference sequence). Trimming took 0 bases from V and 1 from J; bases not matched to a gene: 1. The CDR3 spells CAWSVLAGGNTGELFF. CDR3 DNA: TGTGCCTGGAGTGTCCTAGCGGGAGGGAACACCGGGGAGCTGTTTTTT.

The chain carries TRBV5-8 and TRBJ2-3; 7 bases match TRBD1. Germline V gene data show CDR1 as SGHTS and CDR2 as YDEGEE. This CDR3 has 15 residues. V lost 4 bases, J lost 0 bases, and 5 bases stayed unmatched. The CDR3 region is CASSKGTASTDTQYF. CDR3 in DNA: TGTGCCAGCAGCAAAGGGACAGCGAGCACAGATACGCAGTATTTT.

The V and J genes are TRBV5-1 and TRBJ2-2; 7 nucleotides align to TRBD1. Germline CDR1 reads SGHRS; CDR2 reads YFSETQ. V gave up 4 bases and J gave up 3 bases; unmatched junction bases: 6. The CDR3 is made up of 15 amino acids. CDR3 in DNA: TGCGCCAGCAGCGGAGACAGGGTGGACACCGGGGAGCTGTTTTTT. Residues: CASSGDRVDTGELFF. Full variable domain (outside the CDR3, taken from reference TRBV5-1 and TRBJ2-2): KAGVTQTPRYLIKTRGQQVTLSCSPISGHRSVSWYQQTPGQGLQFLFEYFSETQRNKGNFPGRFSGRQFSNSRSEMNVSTLELGDSALYLCASSGDRVDTGELFFGEGSRLTVL.

This sequence joins TRBV5-5 and TRBJ2-3, with TRBD1 matching over 8 bases. The CDR3 is made up of 15 amino acids. V lost 3 bases, J lost 4 bases, and 7 bases stayed unmatched. Germline lookup yields CDR1 SGHKS and CDR2 YYEKEE (reference sequence). CDR3 sequence (DNA): TGTGCCAGCAGCTCGACAGGGGATATGGCAGATACGCAGTATTTT. Amino acids: CASSSTGDMADTQYF.

This sequence joins TRBV5-1 and TRBJ1-1; D uncertain. The CDR3 covers 12 residues. CDR1 SGHRS and CDR2 YFSETQ come from the germline V gene. V lost 4 bases and J lost 1, with 5 bases in between. The CDR3 nucleotides are TGCGCCAGCAGCCCGACGAACACTGAAGCTTTCTTT. Translating it yields CASSPTNTEAFF.

The J gene is TRBJ2-1, the V gene TRBV5-4; 12 nucleotides agree with TRBD2. Per the germline V gene, CDR1 is SGHNT and CDR2 is YYREEE (reference sequence). J lost 6 bases, V lost 4 bases, and 5 bases had no gene match. CDR3 length: 15 residues. CDR3 DNA sequence: TGTGCCAGCAGCCTGGGACTAGCGGGCTCCAATGAGCAGTTCTTC. It encodes CASSLGLAGSNEQFF.

The chain's CDR3 is CASSLTSGTEQYF. In DNA, the CDR3 is TGCGCCAGCAGCCTGACTAGCGGGACCGAGCAGTACTTC. This rearrangement joins TRBV5-1 to TRBJ2-7; 11 bases match TRBD2. This CDR3 has 13 residues. Unmatched junction bases numbered 3, after V lost 4 bases and J lost 6 bases. From germline, CDR1 is SGHRS and CDR2 YFSETQ.

This clone appeared once. This chain connects TRBV14 to TRBJ2-5; D not certain. The CDR3 runs 12 residues. The V end was cut by 5 bases, the J end by 5 bases, with 9 bases between. Germline assignment: CDR1 SGHDN and CDR2 FVKESK. The CDR3 spells CASSANLETQYF. Written as DNA, the CDR3 is TGTGCCAGCAGCGCAAACCTGGAGACCCAGTACTTC.

This chain links TRBV28 with TRBJ2-7, with D unresolved. The germline V gene has CDR1 MDHEN and CDR2 SYDVKM. Trimming left V 5 bases short and J 9 bases short, with 14 bases between. The CDR3 covers 12 residues. The CDR3 nucleotides read TGTGCCAGCAGTACTCTCGGGTTCGGGCAGTACTTC. It yields the protein CASSTLGFGQYF.

The chain links TRBV10-3 to TRBJ1-6; the D is unclear. Between the trimmed V and J ends, which lost 6 bases and 0 bases, there was a span of 0 bases. The CDR3 is 12 residues long. CDR1 is ENHRY, CDR2 SYGVKD, per germline. CDR3: CAISSYNSPLHF. The CDR3 coding sequence is TGTGCCATCAGCTCCTATAATTCACCCCTCCACTTT.

The V and J genes are TRBV5-1 and TRBJ2-7; TRBD1 or TRBD2 may be the D gene (5 bases each). With 0 bases removed from V and 4 bases from J, the gap between germline ends came to 11 bases. This CDR3 has 14 residues. Germline assignment: CDR1 SGHRS and CDR2 YFSETQ. CDR3 nucleotides: TGCGCCAGCAGCTTGGCCGGGGCACGGTACGAGCAGTACTTC. This gives the protein CASSLAGARYEQYF.

This rearrangement joins TRBV4-3 to TRBJ2-3; D gene ambiguous. There are 13 residues in the CDR3. Germline values: CDR1 LGHNA, CDR2 YSLEER. Trimming cost V 1 base and J 3 bases, with 5 bases left between them. CDR3 nucleotides: TGCGCCAGCAGCCAAGGGCAAACAGATACGCAGTATTTT. It yields the protein CASSQGQTDTQYF.